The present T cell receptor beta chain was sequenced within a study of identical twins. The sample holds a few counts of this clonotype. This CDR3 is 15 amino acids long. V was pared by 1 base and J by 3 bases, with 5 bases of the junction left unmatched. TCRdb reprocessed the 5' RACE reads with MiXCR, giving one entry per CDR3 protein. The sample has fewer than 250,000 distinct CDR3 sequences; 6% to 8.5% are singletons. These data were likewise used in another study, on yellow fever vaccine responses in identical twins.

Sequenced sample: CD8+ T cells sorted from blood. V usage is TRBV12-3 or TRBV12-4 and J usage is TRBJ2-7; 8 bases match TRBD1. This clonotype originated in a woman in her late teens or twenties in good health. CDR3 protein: CASSLVTGGNYEQYF. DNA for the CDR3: TGTGCCAGCAGTTTAGTTACAGGGGGAAACTACGAGCAGTACTTC.